The source of this TCR beta chain is a study of blood T cell repertoires in COVID-19. Study summary: Sample material is recorded as cDNA or gDNA derived from T cells, B-cell-depleted T cells, or PBMCs.

The repertoire was sequenced with immunoSEQ multiplex PCR; TCRdb's copy has only in-frame clones and lacks some. Of around 300,000 clones listed, approximately 90% are singletons. CDR3 length: 16 residues. The V gene's germline CDR1 is SNHLY and CDR2 FYNNEI. V lost 4 bases to trimming and J lost 0 bases; unmatched junction nucleotides: 6. This TCR was recovered from a woman younger than 35 who had recovered from COVID-19. The sequencing sample was made of PBMCs or T cells enriched from blood (not recorded which). V is TRBV2 and J is TRBJ1-3; 7 bases match TRBD1. For the CDR3, the DNA is TGTGCCAGCAGTGTCCAGGGGGACTTCTCTGGAAACACCATATATTTT. It translates to CASSVQGDFSGNTIYF.